The 7 T cell receptor beta chains below were found in one sample sequenced in a study of beta chain features in type 1 diabetes. What was sequenced were expressed TCRB transcripts, since all of the isolated RNA had been reverse transcribed. Profiled with immunoSEQ multiplex PCR; TCRdb holds only in-frame clones, not every one. The sample carries approximately 300,000 clones, 8% to 13% recorded once. Sequencing input: naive CD4+ T cells from blood. All receptors come from a woman in her thirties in good health.

The chain couples TRBV5-4 to TRBJ2-1; D unresolved. Per germline, CDR1 SGHNT and CDR2 YYREEE (reference sequence). The germline V and J ends were trimmed by 1 base and 2 bases, with 7 bases remaining between them. This CDR3 spans 14 amino acids. CDR3 in DNA: TGTGCCAGCAGCTTGACAAAGACCTACAATGAGCAGTTCTTC. Residues: CASSLTKTYNEQFF.

V is TRBV7-3 and J is TRBJ2-1; TRBD2 matches at 11 bases. The J segment lost 0 bases and the V segment lost 5 bases, leaving 3 bases of the junction unmatched. This CDR3 region has 16 residues. Germline-derived CDR1 and CDR2 are SGHTA and FQGTGA. This CDR3 reads CASSHGLAGSYNEQFF. The DNA for the CDR3 is TGTGCCAGCAGCCATGGACTAGCGGGCTCCTACAATGAGCAGTTCTTC.

The chain uses TRBV5-4 and TRBJ1-2, with TRBD1 matching over 10 bases. Germline V gene data show CDR1 as SGHNT and CDR2 as YYREEE (reference sequence). V lost 5 bases to trimming and J lost 4 bases; unmatched junction nucleotides: 5. CDR3 length equals 14 residues. The CDR3: CASRRQGAVYGYTF. In DNA, the CDR3 is TGTGCCAGCAGGAGACAGGGGGCAGTCTATGGCTACACCTTC.

V and J are TRBV28 and TRBJ2-5; TRBD1 matches at 8 bases. J gave up 9 bases and V 7 bases, and 7 bases lay outside the gene matches. Germline CDR1 reads MDHEN; CDR2 reads SYDVKM. This CDR3 has 12 residues. The CDR3 loop reads CASTSSTGAQYF. Written as DNA, the CDR3 is TGTGCCAGCACCTCCTCGACAGGGGCCCAGTACTTC.

The chain joins TRBV28 to TRBJ2-7; weak D call: TRBD2 (5 bases). The germline gives CDR1 MDHEN, CDR2 SYDVKM. The CDR3 loop spans 15 amino acids. V lost 4 bases and J 3 bases, leaving 16 bases between the germline ends. Here the CDR3 DNA reads TGTGCCAGCAGTTCCCCCGCGGGTACGGGCTACGAGCAGTACTTC. The encoded protein is CASSSPAGTGYEQYF.

CDR3 sequence: CASSQDGTRGQETQYF. The DNA for the CDR3 is TGTGCCAGCAGCCAAGATGGGACTAGGGGGCAAGAGACCCAGTACTTC. This chain joins TRBV4-2 and TRBJ2-5, with 8 bases that match TRBD2. V lost 0 bases, J lost 2 bases, and 5 bases stayed unmatched. Germline V gene sequence: CDR1 LGHNA, CDR2 YNFKEQ. CDR3 length equals 16 residues.

The V and J genes are TRBV25-1 and TRBJ1-5, with D perhaps matching TRBD1 (5 bases). The V gene's germline CDR1 is MGHDK and CDR2 SYGVNS. V was trimmed by 4 bases and J by 4 bases, leaving 8 bases between them. This CDR3 is 13 amino acids long. CDR3 DNA: TGTGCCAGCAGTGCGACAGCGAATCAGCCCCAGCATTTT. This codes for CASSATANQPQHF.